A selection of T cell receptor beta chains follows, all from one sample in a study of OX40 agonist ivuxolimab in advanced cancers. Clones were read by immunoSEQ multiplex PCR, and TCRdb kept only the in-frame ones, dropping some. The sample has about 35,000 clones, around 83% seen once. The sequencing here drew on CD4+ or CD8+ T cells sorted from blood, taken in a trial of the OX40 agonist ivuxolimab. The source of these receptors is an adult with an advanced solid tumor such as melanoma, head and neck, liver or kidney cancer. The CDR3 runs from the conserved cysteine through the conserved F or W. A D gene is named only where the DNA matches it firmly. Only some rows state a clone size, as once, few, many or a class for expanded clones.

abundance,j_gene,d_gene,v_gene,CDR3nt,CDR3aa
NA,TRBJ2-5,TRBD1,TRBV28,TGTGCCAGCAGCCCAGGGGGCGCGGGGCAAGAGACCCAGTACTTC,CASSPGGAGQETQYF
NA,TRBJ1-6,NA,TRBV2,TGTGCCAGCAGTCTCCGGGACCGCTATAATTCACCCCTCCACTTT,CASSLRDRYNSPLHF
NA,TRBJ2-1,NA,TRBV6-4,TGTGCCAGCAGTGCGCAACTAGGGGGAGCGAATGAGCAGTTCTTC,CASSAQLGGANEQFF
NA,TRBJ1-2,TRBD1,TRBV7-2,TGTGCCAGCACCCTTTCAGGACAGGGGCGCTACACCTTC,CASTLSGQGRYTF
NA,TRBJ1-4,TRBD1,TRBV5-1,TGCGCCAGCAGCTTGGGACAGGGTCGGTTCGAAAAACTGTTTTTT,CASSLGQGRFEKLFF
NA,TRBJ2-3,NA,TRBV2,TGTGCCAGCAGTGAGGCGGCAGGGGTCGGGTCAGATACGCAGTATTTT,CASSEAAGVGSDTQYF
NA,TRBJ1-5,TRBD1,TRBV6-1,TGTGCCAGCAACGAGGGGGCGCGGTATCAGCCCCAGCATTTT,CASNEGARYQPQHF
NA,TRBJ1-5,TRBD1,TRBV5-8,TGTGCCAGCAACCTCGGGACAGGAAATAGCAATCAGCCCCAGCATTTT,CASNLGTGNSNQPQHF
NA,TRBJ1-5,TRBD1,TRBV28,TGTGCCAGCAGTTTTCGGGACAGGAGGAATCAGCCCCAGCATTTT,CASSFRDRRNQPQHF
NA,TRBJ1-4,NA,TRBV6-1,TGTGCCAGCAGTGAAGCGCTTTCGGGACCTAATGAAAAACTGTTTTTT,CASSEALSGPNEKLFF
NA,TRBJ1-4,NA,TRBV2,TGTGCCAGCAGTGGGATGGGGCGGACTAATGAAAAACTGTTTTTT,CASSGMGRTNEKLFF
NA,TRBJ1-2,NA,TRBV6-4,TGTGCCAGCAGTGAGTCTATCGGAGATGGCTACACCTTC,CASSESIGDGYTF
NA,TRBJ2-7,NA,TRBV25-1,TGTGCCAGCAGTAAGGAGACAGGTTCCTACGAGCAGTACTTC,CASSKETGSYEQYF
NA,TRBJ2-2,TRBD2,TRBV29-1,TGCAGCGTTGTTCGCTCGTGGGGAGGGGTGGTCGGGGAGCTGTTTTTT,CSVVRSWGGVVGELFF
NA,TRBJ2-5,TRBD1,TRBV7-8,TGTGCCAGCAGCCCTTCGGCTGAGACAGGGGATGGGGAGACCCAGTACTTC,CASSPSAETGDGETQYF
NA,TRBJ1-2,NA,TRBV18,TGTGCCAGCCACACCGGGGACGGAAACTATGGCTACACCTTC,CASHTGDGNYGYTF
NA,TRBJ1-2,NA,TRBV20-1,TGCAGTGCTACCCGGGACATCAGATACACCTTC,CSATRDIRYTF
NA,TRBJ2-7,TRBD2,TRBV6-1,TGTGCCAGCAGTGACTCCGGACTAGCATCCTACGAGCAGTACTTC,CASSDSGLASYEQYF
NA,TRBJ1-2,NA,TRBV28,TGTGCCAGCAGCCAGGGGAACTATGGCTACACCTTC,CASSQGNYGYTF
NA,TRBJ2-2,NA,TRBV7-6,TGTGCCAGCAGTCCCCAGGGGGGAGTGACCACCGGGGAGCTGTTTTTT,CASSPQGGVTTGELFF
NA,TRBJ2-3,NA,TRBV30,TGTGCCTGGAGCGGCCCTGGCACAGATACGCAGTATTTT,CAWSGPGTDTQYF
NA,TRBJ2-7,TRBD2,TRBV7-2,TGTGCCAGCAGCTTAGTCGGCGGGCCTAGCGGGTCCTACGAGCAGTACTTC,CASSLVGGPSGSYEQYF
NA,TRBJ1-1,NA,TRBV5-8,TGTGCCAGCAGCTTTGAAGGGGCGCGTAACACTGAAGCTTTCTTT,CASSFEGARNTEAFF
few,TRBJ2-7,NA,TRBV28,TGTGCCAGTAGTGCCGGGACCTACGAGCAGTACTTC,CASSAGTYEQYF
NA,TRBJ1-2,NA,TRBV19,TGTGCCAGTAATTTCCGGGGCGCCGGGGGCTACACCTTC,CASNFRGAGGYTF
NA,TRBJ1-1,NA,TRBV27,TGTGCCAGCAGTTTGGGGGAGGGCACTGAAGCTTTCTTT,CASSLGEGTEAFF
NA,TRBJ2-1,TRBD2,TRBV11-3,TGTGCCAGCAGCGATGGGACTAGCGGGAGGGCCTACAATGAGCAGTTCTTC,CASSDGTSGRAYNEQFF
NA,TRBJ1-5,NA,TRBV10-3,TGTGCCATCAGGAGGGATAGCAATCAGCCCCAGCATTTT,CAIRRDSNQPQHF
NA,TRBJ2-5,TRBD1,TRBV7-9,TGTGCCAGCAGCTTAAACAGGGGGGCTGAGGAGACCCAGTACTTC,CASSLNRGAEETQYF
NA,TRBJ1-1,TRBD1,TRBV7-2,TGTGCCAGCAGCTTGACAGGGAGAAACACTGAAGCTTTCTTT,CASSLTGRNTEAFF
NA,TRBJ2-7,NA,TRBV6-5,TGTGCCAGCAGTCCCCGGGCCTCCTCCTACGAGCAGTACTTC,CASSPRASSYEQYF
NA,TRBJ2-5,TRBD1,TRBV5-4,TGTGCCAGCAGCAGGAGACAGGGGGCGGGGGAGACCCAGTACTTC,CASSRRQGAGETQYF
NA,TRBJ1-5,NA,TRBV2,TGTGCCAGCAGTGGTGGTTGGGGCAATCAGCCCCAGCATTTT,CASSGGWGNQPQHF
NA,TRBJ2-5,NA,TRBV10-3,TGTGCCATCAGCGAAGAAGAGACCCAGTACTTC,CAISEEETQYF
NA,TRBJ2-1,NA,TRBV5-1,TGCGCCAGCAGCCTCCAGGTTTTAACTGCCCCCAATGAGCAGTTCTTC,CASSLQVLTAPNEQFF
once,TRBJ2-4,NA,TRBV6-5,TGTGCCAGCAGGGATAACAGTGAAAACATTCAGTACTTC,CASRDNSENIQYF
NA,TRBJ2-3,TRBD2,TRBV9,TGTGCCAGCAGCTCATTAATAGCGGGACGCACAGATACGCAGTATTTT,CASSSLIAGRTDTQYF
medium-sized,TRBJ2-1,NA,TRBV5-4,TGTGCCAGCAGCTTGGCTTGGGATGAGCAGTTCTTC,CASSLAWDEQFF
NA,TRBJ2-7,TRBD1,TRBV2,TGTGCCAGCTTAATGGGACAGGGGACCTACGAGCAGTACTTC,CASLMGQGTYEQYF
NA,TRBJ2-5,NA,TRBV5-1,TGCGCCAGTAGCTTGGGGTATAGGGGGGACCAAGAGACCCAGTACTTC,CASSLGYRGDQETQYF
NA,TRBJ2-2,TRBD1,TRBV7-8,TGTGCCAGCAGGCCCGGGACAGGGAACACCGGGGAGCTGTTTTTT,CASRPGTGNTGELFF
NA,TRBJ2-1,TRBD1,TRBV7-3,TGTGCCAGCAGCTTAATGAGAACAGGGGGCTTCAATGAGCAGTTCTTC,CASSLMRTGGFNEQFF
once,TRBJ1-1,NA,TRBV19,TGTGCCAGTAGTTACAGGGTTGGGAACACTGAAGCTTTCTTT,CASSYRVGNTEAFF
NA,TRBJ2-5,NA,TRBV9,TGTGCCAGCAGCGTGTCAGGGGTGGAGACCCAGTACTTC,CASSVSGVETQYF
once,TRBJ2-3,TRBD2,TRBV9,TGTGCCAGCAGCGTGGGGGCTAGCGGGCTTTATACGCAGTATTTT,CASSVGASGLYTQYF
NA,TRBJ2-1,NA,TRBV19,TGTGCCCGCCGAGTGGGGTTAAGCTCCTACAATGAGCAGTTCTTC,CARRVGLSSYNEQFF
NA,TRBJ1-5,NA,TRBV27,TGTGCCAGCAGTTTATCGCAGGGGAGCAATCAGCCCCAGCATTTT,CASSLSQGSNQPQHF
NA,TRBJ2-7,NA,TRBV4-2,TGTGCCAGCAGCCAAGGAGCCAGGTACGAGCAGTACTTC,CASSQGARYEQYF
NA,TRBJ2-1,TRBD2,TRBV7-3,TGTGCCAGCACGTTCCGGGAGGGCGATGAGCAGTTCTTC,CASTFREGDEQFF
NA,TRBJ2-5,NA,TRBV27,TGTGCCACCCGGGCCCGGTTGTCAAAAGAGACCCAGTACTTC,CATRARLSKETQYF
NA,TRBJ1-2,NA,TRBV6-1,TGTGCCAGCAGTGAAGATGGATCAGGGGACTGGGGTGGCTACACCTTC,CASSEDGSGDWGGYTF